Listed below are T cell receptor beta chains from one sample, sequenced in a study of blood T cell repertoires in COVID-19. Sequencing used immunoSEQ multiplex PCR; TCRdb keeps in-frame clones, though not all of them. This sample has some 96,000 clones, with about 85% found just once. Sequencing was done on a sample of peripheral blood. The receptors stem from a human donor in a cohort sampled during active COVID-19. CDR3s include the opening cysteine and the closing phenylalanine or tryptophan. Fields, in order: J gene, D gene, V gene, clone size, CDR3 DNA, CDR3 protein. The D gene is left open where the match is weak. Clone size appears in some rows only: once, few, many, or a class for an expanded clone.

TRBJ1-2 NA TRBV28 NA TGTGCCAGCAGTTCCTTAACCGGGTCCAACGGCTACACCTTC CASSSLTGSNGYTF
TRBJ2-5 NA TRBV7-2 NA TGTGCCAGCAGCCTCACAGGGTATGAGACCCAGTACTTC CASSLTGYETQYF
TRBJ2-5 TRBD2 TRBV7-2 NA TGTGCCAGCAGCCACCCCCGGCCAGCGGGAGGGGAGACCCAGTACTTC CASSHPRPAGGETQYF
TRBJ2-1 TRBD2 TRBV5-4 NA TGTGCCAGCAGCTGGCTAGCGGGAGAGCAGTTCTTC CASSWLAGEQFF
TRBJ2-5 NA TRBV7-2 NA TGTGCCAGCAGAACTACCCGGGGGACCCAAGAGACCCAGTACTTC CASRTTRGTQETQYF
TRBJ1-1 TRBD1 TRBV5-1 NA TGCGCCAGCAGCCTCCGGACAGGGGGCGCGGGCACTGAAGCTTTCTTT CASSLRTGGAGTEAFF
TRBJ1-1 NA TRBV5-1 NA TGCGCCAGCAGCTTAAGACCGGCAGGGGCGAACACTGAAGCTTTCTTT CASSLRPAGANTEAFF
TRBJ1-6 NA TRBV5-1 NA TGCGCCAGCAGCTTGGCCGCCAGGGCTAATTCACCCCTCCACTTT CASSLAARANSPLHF
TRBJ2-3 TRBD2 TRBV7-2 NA TGTGCCAGCAGCAGATCTAGCGGGACATTCACAGATACGCAGTATTTT CASSRSSGTFTDTQYF
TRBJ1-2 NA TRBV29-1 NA TGCAGCGTACCACGGGAGGGCTATGGCTACACCTTC CSVPREGYGYTF
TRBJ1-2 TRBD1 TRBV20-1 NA TGCAGTGCGCGGGACAGGGGTGGCTACACCTTC CSARDRGGYTF
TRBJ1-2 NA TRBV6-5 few TGTGCCAGCAGTTACCGAGTGGGGCTCCATGGCTACACCTTC CASSYRVGLHGYTF
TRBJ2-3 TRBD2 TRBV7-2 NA TGTGCCAGCAGCTTAGGTAGCGGGAAGAGCACAGATACGCAGTATTTT CASSLGSGKSTDTQYF
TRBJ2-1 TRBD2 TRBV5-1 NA TGCGCCAGCAGCCGAAGCGGGAGCTCCTACAATGAGCAGTTCTTC CASSRSGSSYNEQFF
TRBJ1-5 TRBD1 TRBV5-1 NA TGCGCCAGCAGCCCGGGACAGAAAAATCAGCCCCAGCATTTT CASSPGQKNQPQHF
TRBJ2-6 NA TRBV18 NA TGTGCCAGCTCACCCACGACAACTTCCCCGTCTGGGGCCAACGTCCTGACTTTC CASSPTTTSPSGANVLTF
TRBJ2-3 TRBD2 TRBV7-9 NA TGTGCCAGCAGCTTAGAACTAGCGGGGAGCACAGATACGCAGTATTTT CASSLELAGSTDTQYF
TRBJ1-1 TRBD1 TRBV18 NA TGTGCCAGCTCACCACCGGGACAGGGGTTTACTGAAGCTTTCTTT CASSPPGQGFTEAFF
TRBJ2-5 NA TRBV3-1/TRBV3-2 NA TGTGCCAGCAGCCAAGATACGGTCCAAGAGACCCAGTACTTC CASSQDTVQETQYF
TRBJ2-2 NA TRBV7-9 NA TGTGCCAGCAGCTTAAGTCGAGAGGACGGGGAGCTGTTTTTT CASSLSREDGELFF
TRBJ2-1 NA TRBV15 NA TGTGCCACCAGCAGAGAAGGGACTGGCTCCTACAATGAGCAGTTCTTC CATSREGTGSYNEQFF
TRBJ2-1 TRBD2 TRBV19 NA TGTGCCAGTGAAACTAGCGGGAGGAACAATGAGCAGTTCTTC CASETSGRNNEQFF
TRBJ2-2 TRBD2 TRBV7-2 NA TGTGCCAGCAGCTTCGGGGGGATTAACACCGGGGAGCTGTTTTTT CASSFGGINTGELFF
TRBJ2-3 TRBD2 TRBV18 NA TGTGCCAGCTCACCATTTGCTAGCGGGCGCACAGATACGCAGTATTTT CASSPFASGRTDTQYF
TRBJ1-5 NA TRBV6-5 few TGTGCCAGCAACGGAAGGCAGGGTAGCAATCAGCCCCAGCATTTT CASNGRQGSNQPQHF
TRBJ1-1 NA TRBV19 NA TGTGCCAGTAGTACAGGGAACACTGAAGCTTTCTTT CASSTGNTEAFF
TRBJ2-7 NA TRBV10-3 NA TGTGCCATCACTTCGGGGGTTCGGTCCTACGAGCAGTACTTC CAITSGVRSYEQYF
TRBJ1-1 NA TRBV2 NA TGTGCCAGCAACTTGAACACTGAAGCTTTCTTT CASNLNTEAFF
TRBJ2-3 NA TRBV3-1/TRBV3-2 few TGTGCCAGCAGCCAAGTACCGGGGGCAGATACGCAGTATTTT CASSQVPGADTQYF
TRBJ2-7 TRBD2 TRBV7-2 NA TGTGCCAGCAGCTTAAAACTAGCGGGAGTCGAGCAGTACTTC CASSLKLAGVEQYF
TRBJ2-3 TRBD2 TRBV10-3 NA TGTGCCACGGGACTAGCGGGGGCGACGGATACGCAGTATTTT CATGLAGATDTQYF
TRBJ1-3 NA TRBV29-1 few TGCAGCGTCGCTTTCGGGGCTGGAAACACCATATATTTT CSVAFGAGNTIYF
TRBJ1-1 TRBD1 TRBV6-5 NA TGTGCCAGCAAGGGACAGGGGGTTCCTGAAGCTTTCTTT CASKGQGVPEAFF
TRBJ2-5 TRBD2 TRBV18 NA TGTGCCAGCTCGAGGGAGCGGGGGGAGACCCAGTACTTC CASSRERGETQYF
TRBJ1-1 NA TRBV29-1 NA TGCAGCGTTGCAAATACGGGGTTTAACACTGAAGCTTTCTTT CSVANTGFNTEAFF
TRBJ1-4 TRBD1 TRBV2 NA TGTGCCAGCAGTGGTGGACAGGGGGCCGGGCGCGAAAAACTGTTTTTT CASSGGQGAGREKLFF